The sequence of this TCR beta chain was determined in a study of shared clonotypes between healthy human individuals. V lost 6 bases and J lost 1, with 12 bases in between. CDR1 LGHNA and CDR2 YNFKEQ come from the germline V gene. The CDR3 is made up of 15 amino acids. Sequencing used immunoSEQ multiplex PCR; TCRdb keeps in-frame clones, though not all of them. The data show some 900,000 clones, with more than 75% seen just once and approximately 1.5% held by the top ten. The table lists this clone with a few counts. The V and J genes are TRBV4-2 and TRBJ2-2, with unresolved D. The sequence was obtained from a man aged 18 to 29 in good health. The sample consisted of memory CD4+ T cells sorted from blood. Specified subset: CD45RA-negative fraction. The chain's CDR3 is CASRKGAGNTGELFF. CDR3 DNA: TGTGCCAGCAGGAAAGGCGCCGGGAACACCGGGGAGCTGTTTTTT.